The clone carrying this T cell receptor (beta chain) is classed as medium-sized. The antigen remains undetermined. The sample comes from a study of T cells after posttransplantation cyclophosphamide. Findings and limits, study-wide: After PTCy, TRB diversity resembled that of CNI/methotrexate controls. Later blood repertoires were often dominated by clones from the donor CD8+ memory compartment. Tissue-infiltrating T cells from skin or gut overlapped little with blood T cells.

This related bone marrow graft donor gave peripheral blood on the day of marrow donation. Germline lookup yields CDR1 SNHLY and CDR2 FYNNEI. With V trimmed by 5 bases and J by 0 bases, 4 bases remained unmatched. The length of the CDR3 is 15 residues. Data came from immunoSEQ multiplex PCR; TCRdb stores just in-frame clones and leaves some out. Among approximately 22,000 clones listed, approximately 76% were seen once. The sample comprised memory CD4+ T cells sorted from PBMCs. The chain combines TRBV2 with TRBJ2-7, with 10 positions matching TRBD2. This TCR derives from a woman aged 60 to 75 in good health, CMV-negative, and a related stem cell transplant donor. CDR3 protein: CASSLAGGSSYEQYF. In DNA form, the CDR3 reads TGTGCCAGCAGTTTAGCGGGGGGAAGCTCCTACGAGCAGTACTTC. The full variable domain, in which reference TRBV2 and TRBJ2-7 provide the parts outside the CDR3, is EPEVTQTPSHQVTQMGQEVILRCVPISNHLYFYWYRQILGQKVEFLVSFYNNEISEKSEIFDDQFSVERPDGSNFTLKIRSTKLEDSAMYFCASSLAGGSSYEQYFGPGTRLTVT.